This TCR beta chain was documented in a study of tumor-infiltrating lymphocytes in oesophageal squamous cell carcinoma listed by TCRdb under 2016. To prepare the library, PCR was applied. Sequencing relied on an Illumina HiSeq 2000. The public sequencing data were trimmed at Q25 with fastp and processed into clonotypes with MiXCR by TCRdb, which kept only in-frame beta chains. Every CDR3 protein is listed once, alongside the most common genes and DNA of its rows. For this sample there are some 22,000 distinct CDR3 sequences; 36% appear just once. The top ten constitute about 12% of the sample. As to this clonotype: Its antigen remains undetermined. No base-level quality is on record; no much larger clone is a single base apart.

CDR1 ENHRY and CDR2 SYGVKD were looked up in the germline V gene. The CDR3 sequence holds 12 residues, the cysteine and phenylalanine included. Only CDR3 DNA is held: 36 bases, read in frame from base 1. This TCR derives from a male donor with esophageal squamous cell carcinoma. Sequenced: esophageal tumor tissue. The rearrangement joined TRBV10-3 to TRBJ2-5, with 7 bases aligning to TRBD2. The J call may be faulty, since TRBJ2-1 better matches the DNA end. At the DNA level, the sequence is TGTGCCATCACTAGCGGCCACAATGAGCAGTTCTTC. Its protein is CAITSGHNEQFF.